The subject of this entry is one T cell receptor beta chain. Germline V gives CDR1 MDHEN, CDR2 SYDVKM. V lost 6 bases to trimming and J lost 5 bases; unmatched junction nucleotides: 10. The CDR3 contains 16 residues. The sample comes from a study of identical twins. MiXCR was run by TCRdb on the 5' RACE reads, yielding one entry per CDR3 protein. Of a few hundred thousand distinct CDR3 sequences in the sample, roughly 13% were seen once. The sample was also reused in another study, on yellow fever vaccine responses in identical twins.

This clonotype was sampled from a woman aged 18-29 years in good health. The chain is built from TRBV28 and TRBJ2-2, with 9 bases identical to TRBD2. Sequencing input: CD4+ T cells sorted from blood. Here the CDR3 reads CASRGLADLRTGELFF. CDR3 DNA sequence: TGTGCCAGCAGGGGACTAGCCGACTTGAGGACCGGGGAGCTGTTTTTT.